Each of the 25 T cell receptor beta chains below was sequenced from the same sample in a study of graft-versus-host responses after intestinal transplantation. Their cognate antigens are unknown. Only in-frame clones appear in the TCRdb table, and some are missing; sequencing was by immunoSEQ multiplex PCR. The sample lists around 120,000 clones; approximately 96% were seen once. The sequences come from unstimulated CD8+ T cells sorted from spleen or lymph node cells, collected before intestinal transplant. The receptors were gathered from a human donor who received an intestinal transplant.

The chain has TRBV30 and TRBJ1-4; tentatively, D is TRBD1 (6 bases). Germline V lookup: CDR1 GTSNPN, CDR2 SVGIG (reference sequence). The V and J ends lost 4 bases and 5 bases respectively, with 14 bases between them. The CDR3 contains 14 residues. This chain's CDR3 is CAWKGTGKNEKLFF. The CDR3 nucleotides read TGTGCCTGGAAGGGAACAGGGAAAAATGAAAAACTGTTTTTT.

Written as DNA, the CDR3 is TGTGCCAGCAGTGCGAAGGTTATGAACACTGAAGCTTTCTTT. The encoded protein is CASSAKVMNTEAFF. The chain uses TRBV2 and TRBJ1-1; no firm D call. This CDR3 has 14 amino acids. Trimming pared 4 bases from V and 0 bases from J, leaving 9 bases between. CDR1 is SNHLY and CDR2 is FYNNEI in the germline V gene. Together with reference TRBV2 and TRBJ1-1, the CDR3 gives the full variable domain: EPEVTQTPSHQVTQMGQEVILRCVPISNHLYFYWYRQILGQKVEFLVSFYNNEISEKSEIFDDQFSVERPDGSNFTLKIRSTKLEDSAMYFCASSAKVMNTEAFFGQGTRLTVV.

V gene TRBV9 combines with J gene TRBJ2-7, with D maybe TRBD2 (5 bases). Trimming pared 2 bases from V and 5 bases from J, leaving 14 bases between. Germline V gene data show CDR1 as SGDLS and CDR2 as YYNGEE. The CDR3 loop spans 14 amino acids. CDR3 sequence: CASSVVGLNDEQYF. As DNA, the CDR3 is TGTGCCAGCAGCGTGGTTGGACTGAACGACGAGCAGTACTTC.

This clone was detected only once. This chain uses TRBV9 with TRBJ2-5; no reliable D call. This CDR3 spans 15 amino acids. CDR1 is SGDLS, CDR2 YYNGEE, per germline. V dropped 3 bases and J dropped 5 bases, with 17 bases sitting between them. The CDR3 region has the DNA TGTGCCAGCAGCGAGCAAGCTTTTTGGTCGGAGACCCAGTACTTC. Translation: CASSEQAFWSETQYF.

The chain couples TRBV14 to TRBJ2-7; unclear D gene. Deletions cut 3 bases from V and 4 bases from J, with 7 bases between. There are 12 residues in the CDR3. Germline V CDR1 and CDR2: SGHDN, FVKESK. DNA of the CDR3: TGTGCCAGCAGCCATTCCCGTTACGAGCAGTACTTC. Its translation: CASSHSRYEQYF.

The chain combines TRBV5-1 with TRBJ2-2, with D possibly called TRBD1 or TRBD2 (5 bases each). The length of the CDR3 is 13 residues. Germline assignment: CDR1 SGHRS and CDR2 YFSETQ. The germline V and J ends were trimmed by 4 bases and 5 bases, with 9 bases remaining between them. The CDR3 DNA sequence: TGCGCCAGCAGCCCGGGGCCGACCGGGGAGCTGTTTTTT. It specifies CASSPGPTGELFF.

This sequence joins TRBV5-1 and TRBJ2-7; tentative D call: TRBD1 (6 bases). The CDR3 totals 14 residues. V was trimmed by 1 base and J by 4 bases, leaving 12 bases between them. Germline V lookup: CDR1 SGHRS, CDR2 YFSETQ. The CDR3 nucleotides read TGCGCCAGCAGCTTGAGGGCAGGGGATTACGAGCAGTACTTC. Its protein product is CASSLRAGDYEQYF.

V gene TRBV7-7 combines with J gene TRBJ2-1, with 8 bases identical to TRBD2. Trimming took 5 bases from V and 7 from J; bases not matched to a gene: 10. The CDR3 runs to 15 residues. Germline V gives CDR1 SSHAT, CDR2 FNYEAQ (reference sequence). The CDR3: CASSPQRERMNEQFF. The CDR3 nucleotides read TGTGCCAGCAGCCCACAGCGGGAGAGGATGAATGAGCAGTTCTTC.

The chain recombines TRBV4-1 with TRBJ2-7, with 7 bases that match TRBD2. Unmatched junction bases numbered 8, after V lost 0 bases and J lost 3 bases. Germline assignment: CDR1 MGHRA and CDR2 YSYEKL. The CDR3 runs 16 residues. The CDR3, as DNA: TGCGCCAGCAGCCAAGAACTTCTCCAGCGGGGCTACGAGCAGTACTTC. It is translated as CASSQELLQRGYEQYF.

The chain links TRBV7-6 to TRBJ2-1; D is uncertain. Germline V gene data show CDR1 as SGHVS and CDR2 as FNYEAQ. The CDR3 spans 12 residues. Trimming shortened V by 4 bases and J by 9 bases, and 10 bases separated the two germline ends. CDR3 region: CASSSLGTEQFF. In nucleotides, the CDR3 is TGTGCCAGCAGCTCGTTAGGCACTGAGCAGTTCTTC. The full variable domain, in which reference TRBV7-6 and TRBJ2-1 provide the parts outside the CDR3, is GAGVSQSPRYKVTKRGQDVALRCDPISGHVSLYWYRQALGQGPEFLTYFNYEAQQDKSGLPNDRFSAERPEGSISTLTIQRTEQRDSAMYRCASSSLGTEQFFGPGTRLTVL.

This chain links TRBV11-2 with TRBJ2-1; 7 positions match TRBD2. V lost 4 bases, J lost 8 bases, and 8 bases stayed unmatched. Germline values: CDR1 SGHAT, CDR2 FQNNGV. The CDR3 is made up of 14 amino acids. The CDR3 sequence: CASSSGGSRDEQFF. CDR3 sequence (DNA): TGTGCCAGCAGCTCCGGGGGGAGTAGGGATGAGCAGTTCTTC.

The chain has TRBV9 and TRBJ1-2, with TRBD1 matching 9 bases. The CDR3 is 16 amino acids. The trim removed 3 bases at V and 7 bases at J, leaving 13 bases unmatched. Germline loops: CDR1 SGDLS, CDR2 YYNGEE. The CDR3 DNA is TGTGCCAGCAGCGCGGTTGTCGGGACAGGGCTTTTTGGCTACACCTTC. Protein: CASSAVVGTGLFGYTF.

For the CDR3, the DNA is TGTGCCAGCAGCGTACGAACGGAACGGACTAAAGCGGGAGACGCAGATACGCAGTATTTT. It specifies CASSVRTERTKAGDADTQYF. The chain couples TRBV9 to TRBJ2-3; TRBD2 matches at 8 bases. Germline V gene data show CDR1 as SGDLS and CDR2 as YYNGEE. The CDR3 totals 20 residues. V shed 1 base, J shed 4 bases, and the junction held 20 bases outside the gene matches.

The CDR3 sequence is CASSPWGSTNEKLFF. Written as DNA, the CDR3 is TGTGCCAGCAGCCCCTGGGGGTCAACTAATGAAAAACTGTTTTTT. The chain is built from TRBV7-8 and TRBJ1-4; TRBD1 is a possible D gene (5 bases). CDR1 is SGHVS, CDR2 FQNEAQ, per germline. V was shortened by 5 bases and J by 0 bases, with 10 bases between the two germline ends. The CDR3 covers 15 residues.

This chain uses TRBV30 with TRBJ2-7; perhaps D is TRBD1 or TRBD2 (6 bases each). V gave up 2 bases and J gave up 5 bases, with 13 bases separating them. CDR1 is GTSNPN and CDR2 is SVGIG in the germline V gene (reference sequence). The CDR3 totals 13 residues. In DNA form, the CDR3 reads TGTGCCTGGAGTTGGGGGGCGCAGGACGAGCAGTACTTC. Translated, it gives CAWSWGAQDEQYF.

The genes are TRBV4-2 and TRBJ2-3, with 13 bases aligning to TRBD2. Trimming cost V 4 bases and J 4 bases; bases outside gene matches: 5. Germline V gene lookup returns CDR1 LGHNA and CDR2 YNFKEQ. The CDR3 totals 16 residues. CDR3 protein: CASSPGTSGTPDTQYF. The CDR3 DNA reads TGTGCCAGCAGCCCCGGGACTAGCGGGACCCCAGATACGCAGTATTTT.

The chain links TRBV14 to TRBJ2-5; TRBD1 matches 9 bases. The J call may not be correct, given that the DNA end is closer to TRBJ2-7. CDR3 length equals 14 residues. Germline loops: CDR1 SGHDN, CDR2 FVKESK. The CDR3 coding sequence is TGTGCCAGCAGCCGTCGACAGGGGGCCTACGAGCAGTACTTC. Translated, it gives CASSRRQGAYEQYF.

The CDR3 here is CATSRVETGGYGYTF. In DNA form, the CDR3 reads TGTGCCACCAGCAGAGTAGAGACGGGGGGCTATGGCTACACCTTC. V usage is TRBV15 and J usage is TRBJ1-2; D may be TRBD1 (5 bases). Germline CDR1 reads LNHNV; CDR2 reads YYDKDF (reference sequence). This CDR3 is built from 15 residues. V was shortened by 1 base and J by 4 bases, with 13 bases between the two germline ends.

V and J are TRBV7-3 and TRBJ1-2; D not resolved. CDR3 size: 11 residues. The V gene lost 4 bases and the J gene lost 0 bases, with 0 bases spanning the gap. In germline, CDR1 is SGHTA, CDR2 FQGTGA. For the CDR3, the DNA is TGTGCCAGCAGCTCTAACTATGGCTACACCTTC. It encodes CASSSNYGYTF.

CDR3 region: CASSYGNEQYF. Here the CDR3 DNA reads TGTGCCAGCAGCTACGGGAACGAGCAGTACTTC. This sequence joins TRBV27 and TRBJ2-7; tentatively, D is TRBD2 (5 bases). CDR1 and CDR2 from the germline V gene are MNHEY and SMNVEV (reference sequence). Trimming stripped 6 bases from V and 5 bases from J, with 8 bases between. CDR3 length equals 11 residues.

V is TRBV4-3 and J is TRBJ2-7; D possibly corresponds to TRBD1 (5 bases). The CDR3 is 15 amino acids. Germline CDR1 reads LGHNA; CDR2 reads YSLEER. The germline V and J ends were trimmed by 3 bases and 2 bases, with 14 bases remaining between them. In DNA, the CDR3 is TGCGCCAGCAGCCACGGACAAAAACTTACCTACGAGCAGTACTTC. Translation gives CASSHGQKLTYEQYF.

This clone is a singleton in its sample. DNA for the CDR3: TGCGCCAGCAGCTATAGCGGGAGTTTCGCCGGGGAGCTGTTTTTT. Its protein is CASSYSGSFAGELFF. The gene calls are TRBV4-3 and TRBJ2-2, with 9 bases aligning to TRBD2. The V segment lost 5 bases and the J segment 6 bases; nucleotides outside the gene matches: 7. Germline V lookup: CDR1 LGHNA, CDR2 YSLEER. This CDR3 contains 15 residues.

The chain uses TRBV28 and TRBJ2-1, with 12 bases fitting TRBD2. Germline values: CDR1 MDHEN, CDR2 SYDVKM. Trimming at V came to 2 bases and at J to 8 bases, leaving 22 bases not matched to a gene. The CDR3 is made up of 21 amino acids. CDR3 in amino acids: CASSLPARTMIWTSGKDEQFF. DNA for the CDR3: TGTGCCAGCAGTTTACCCGCAAGGACAATGATATGGACTAGCGGGAAGGATGAGCAGTTCTTC.

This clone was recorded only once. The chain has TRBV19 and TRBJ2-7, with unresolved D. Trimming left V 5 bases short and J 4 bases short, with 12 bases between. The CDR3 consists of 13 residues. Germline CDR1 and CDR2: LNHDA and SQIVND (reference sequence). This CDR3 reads CASSPLNGYEQYF. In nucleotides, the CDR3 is TGTGCCAGTAGTCCCCTAAACGGTTACGAGCAGTACTTC.

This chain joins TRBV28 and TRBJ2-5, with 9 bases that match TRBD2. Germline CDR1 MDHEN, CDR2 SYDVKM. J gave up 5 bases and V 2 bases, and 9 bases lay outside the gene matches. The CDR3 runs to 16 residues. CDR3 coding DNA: TGTGCCAGCAGTTTACCGGGCGGGAGGGCGCGGGAGACCCAGTACTTC. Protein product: CASSLPGGRARETQYF.